These 26 T cell receptor beta chains were all obtained from the same sample, sequenced in a study of blood T cell repertoires in COVID-19. Only in-frame clones appear in the TCRdb table, and some are missing; sequencing was by immunoSEQ multiplex PCR. Here the sample spans 70,000 to 95,000 clones, around 90% being singletons. The sequencing input was peripheral blood. The receptors shown here come from a man aged 50 to 60 with COVID-19, enrolled during active disease.

The chain carries TRBV24-1 and TRBJ1-1; 7 positions match TRBD1. V gave up 8 bases and J gave up 1 base; unmatched junction bases: 9. The CDR3 is 15 residues long. Looked up from germline, CDR1 is KGHDR and CDR2 is SFDVKD. CDR3 bases: TGTGCCACCATCCGAACAGGGGCGAAGAACACTGAAGCTTTCTTT. Its protein product is CATIRTGAKNTEAFF.

The rearrangement joins TRBV6-5 to TRBJ2-1, with a possible D match to TRBD1 (6 bases). V lost 6 bases and J 6 bases, leaving 9 bases between the germline ends. Per the germline V gene, CDR1 is MNHEY and CDR2 is SVGAGI. This CDR3 has 12 residues. As DNA, the CDR3 is TGTGCCAGCAGAACAGGGTCCAATGAGCAGTTCTTC. This translates into CASRTGSNEQFF.

This chain connects TRBV12-3 or TRBV12-4 to TRBJ1-1; D is unclear. This CDR3 has 13 amino acids. The V end lost 3 bases, the J end lost 1 base, and 6 bases lay between the germline ends. The CDR3 DNA follows: TGTGCCAGCAGTTTCGGGGAGAACACTGAAGCTTTCTTT. It yields the protein CASSFGENTEAFF.

The chain employs TRBV5-5 and TRBJ2-1, with D maybe TRBD1 (6 bases). V lost 5 bases and J lost 5, with 11 bases in between. Germline-derived CDR1 and CDR2 are SGHKS and YYEKEE (reference sequence). The CDR3 loop spans 13 amino acids. The CDR3: CASSTGPDNEQFF. The CDR3, as DNA: TGTGCCAGCAGTACAGGGCCGGACAATGAGCAGTTCTTC.

V usage is TRBV20-1 and J usage is TRBJ1-2, with TRBD1 matching over 9 bases. CDR1 and CDR2 (germline): DFQATT, SNEGSKA (reference sequence). J lost 3 bases, V lost 3 bases, and 14 bases had no gene match. CDR3 length: 17 amino acids. The CDR3 coding sequence is TGCAGTGCTAGTTCTCTGGGCACAGGGGGCGGTCACTATGGCTACACCTTC. The encoded protein is CSASSLGTGGGHYGYTF.

This clone was recorded once. The chain is built from TRBV5-1 and TRBJ1-1; tentatively, D is TRBD1 (5 bases). Germline V lookup: CDR1 SGHRS, CDR2 YFSETQ. Trimming cost V 3 bases and J 5 bases, with 14 bases left between them. The CDR3 loop spans 14 amino acids. The CDR3 DNA is TGCGCCAGCAGCTCGGGACCCGGAGGGACTGAAGCTTTCTTT. Amino acid sequence: CASSSGPGGTEAFF.

The rearrangement links TRBV3-1 (or the pseudogene TRBV3-2) to TRBJ1-3, with D uncertain. This CDR3 comprises 16 residues. Germline loops: CDR1 LGHDT, CDR2 YNNKEL (reference sequence). Trimming took off 4 bases at V and 3 bases at J, with 16 bases between the two ends. The CDR3 loop is CASSLAENKNGNTIYF. The DNA for the CDR3 is TGTGCCAGCAGCCTGGCGGAGAATAAGAATGGAAACACCATATATTTT.

This chain uses TRBV19 with TRBJ1-6, with TRBD1 identical over 9 bases. Per the germline V gene, CDR1 is LNHDA and CDR2 is SQIVND (reference sequence). This CDR3 comprises 17 residues. V shed 3 bases, J shed 13 bases, and the junction held 16 bases outside the gene matches. This CDR3 is CASSMPRTGDRHTPLHF. The CDR3 nucleotides read TGTGCCAGTAGTATGCCCCGGACAGGGGACCGTCATACTCCCCTCCACTTT.

The chain uses TRBV5-1 and TRBJ2-3, with D possibly TRBD2 on 6 matching bases. There are 14 residues in the CDR3. Germline V lookup: CDR1 SGHRS, CDR2 YFSETQ. V was pared by 3 bases and J by 0 bases, with 8 bases between. This CDR3 is CASSYGTSTDTQYF. For the CDR3, the DNA is TGCGCCAGCAGCTACGGGACTAGCACAGATACGCAGTATTTT.

This clone came up a few times. This sequence joins TRBV11-2 and TRBJ2-7; tentatively, D is TRBD2 (5 bases). Trimming pared 5 bases from V and 2 bases from J, leaving 13 bases between. Germline CDR1 SGHAT, CDR2 FQNNGV. This CDR3 has 14 residues. The CDR3 loop is CASSPRTAPYEQYF. CDR3 sequence (DNA): TGTGCCAGCAGCCCCCGGACTGCCCCCTACGAGCAGTACTTC. Combining the CDR3 with reference TRBV11-2 and TRBJ2-7 gives the whole variable domain EAGVAQSPRYKIIEKRQSVAFWCNPISGHATLYWYQQILGQGPKLLIQFQNNGVVDDSQLPKDRFSAERLKGVDSTLKIQPAKLEDSAVYLCASSPRTAPYEQYFGPGTRLTVT.

The chain recombines TRBV10-1 with TRBJ2-1; D uncertain. V lost 4 bases and J lost 5, with 9 bases in between. Germline CDR1 and CDR2: WNHNN and SYGVQD (reference sequence). CDR3 length: 13 residues. The CDR3 loop is CASSAISDNEQFF. In DNA form, the CDR3 reads TGCGCCAGCAGTGCAATCAGCGACAATGAGCAGTTCTTC.

The genes are TRBV7-8 and TRBJ1-3; D might be TRBD1 (6 bases). The CDR3 contains 15 residues. CDR1 and CDR2 from the germline V gene are SGHVS and FQNEAQ. V lost 5 bases and J 2 bases, leaving 13 bases between the germline ends. This chain's CDR3 is CASSAHWGPGNTIYF. CDR3 nucleotide sequence: TGTGCCAGCAGCGCCCACTGGGGGCCTGGAAACACCATATATTTT.

This chain links TRBV9 with TRBJ2-5, with D tentatively TRBD1 (7 bases). Trimming stripped 7 bases from V and 3 bases from J, with 34 bases between. Germline-derived CDR1 and CDR2 are SGDLS and YYNGEE. The CDR3 is 20 residues long. The CDR3 nucleotides read TGTGCCAGCTCTTATAGATATGGGAGGATCTCCCGACAGGGTGAAGAGACCCAGTACTTC. As protein: CASSYRYGRISRQGEETQYF.

The V and J genes are TRBV28 and TRBJ1-5; D not certain. CDR3 size: 15 residues. V lost 4 bases, J lost 7 bases, and 17 bases lay in between. Germline V gene sequence: CDR1 MDHEN, CDR2 SYDVKM. The CDR3 loop is CASSSGPISGQPQHF. As DNA, the CDR3 is TGTGCCAGCAGTTCTGGACCTATTTCGGGACAGCCCCAGCATTTT.

This rearrangement joins TRBV5-8 to TRBJ2-1, with D possibly TRBD1 on 6 matching bases. This CDR3 is 14 amino acids long. Germline lookup yields CDR1 SGHTS and CDR2 YDEGEE. V lost 4 bases and J lost 4, with 12 bases in between. The CDR3 reads CASSGGSYYNEQFF. CDR3 in DNA: TGTGCCAGCAGCGGGGGCTCTTATTACAATGAGCAGTTCTTC. Based on the CDR3 plus reference TRBV5-8 and TRBJ2-1, the full variable domain is EAGVTQSPTHLIKTRGQQATLRCSPISGHTSVYWYQQALGLGLQFLLWYDEGEERNRGNFPPRFSGRQFPNYSSELNVNALELEDSALYLCASSGGSYYNEQFFGPGTRLTVL.

The chain uses TRBV28 and TRBJ1-6; 7 nucleotides align to TRBD1. The CDR3 length is 17 residues. In germline, CDR1 is MDHEN, CDR2 SYDVKM. The V segment lost 5 bases and the J segment 3 bases; nucleotides outside the gene matches: 10. The CDR3 loop reads CASSGSWGTDYNSPLHF. The CDR3 coding sequence is TGTGCCAGCAGTGGTTCCTGGGGGACAGACTATAATTCACCCCTCCACTTT. The full variable domain, completed using reference TRBV28 and TRBJ1-6, is DVKVTQSSRYLVKRTGEKVFLECVQDMDHENMFWYRQDPGLGLRLIYFSYDVKMKEKGDIPEGYSVSREKKERFSLILESASTNQTSMYLCASSGSWGTDYNSPLHFGNGTRLTVT.

There are a few counts of this clone. The chain is built from TRBV30 and TRBJ1-6, with 9 bases lining up with TRBD1. This CDR3 is built from 15 residues. From germline, CDR1 is GTSNPN and CDR2 SVGIG (reference sequence). Trimming removed 0 bases from V and 11 bases from J; junction bases left unmatched: 8. This CDR3 is CAWSVEGQGRTPLHF. The DNA of the CDR3 is TGTGCCTGGAGTGTAGAGGGACAGGGAAGGACACCCCTCCACTTT.

This clone was picked up a small number of times. V gene TRBV11-2 combines with J gene TRBJ1-1; D is unresolved. The CDR3 spans 12 residues. V was shortened by 5 bases and J by 5 bases, with 9 bases between the two germline ends. Germline CDR1 SGHAT, CDR2 FQNNGV. The CDR3 is CASSPGGTEAFF. Here the CDR3 DNA reads TGTGCCAGCAGCCCGGGAGGAACTGAAGCTTTCTTT.

The rearrangement links TRBV5-4 to TRBJ2-4, with D maybe TRBD2 (7 bases). Germline V gene lookup returns CDR1 SGHNT and CDR2 YYREEE (reference sequence). V was pared by 4 bases and J by 8 bases, with 22 bases between. This CDR3 spans 16 amino acids. The chain's CDR3 is CASSDWGGGQKDIQYF. DNA for the CDR3: TGTGCCAGCAGCGATTGGGGGGGCGGCCAAAAGGACATTCAGTACTTC.

This sequence joins TRBV5-1 and TRBJ1-4; 7 bases align to TRBD1. The CDR3 consists of 15 residues. CDR1 is SGHRS and CDR2 is YFSETQ in the germline V gene. Trimming removed 5 bases from V and 5 bases from J; junction bases left unmatched: 9. Written as DNA, the CDR3 is TGCGCCAGCAGGGAGGTGGGGACAGCGAATGAAAAACTGTTTTTT. It translates to CASREVGTANEKLFF.

J is TRBJ1-6 and V is TRBV19; TRBD1 matches 10 bases. The germline CDR1 and CDR2 sequences are LNHDA and SQIVND (reference sequence). The trim removed 5 bases at V and 8 bases at J, leaving 3 bases unmatched. CDR3 size: 14 residues. For the CDR3, the DNA is TGTGCCAGTAGTGCCGACAGGGGGCATTCACCCCTCCACTTT. Translation gives CASSADRGHSPLHF.

V gene TRBV29-1 combines with J gene TRBJ2-3, with 9 nucleotides matching TRBD2. Per the germline V gene, CDR1 is SQVTM and CDR2 is ANQGSEA. This CDR3 region has 15 residues. V shed 2 bases, J shed 1 base, and the junction held 4 bases outside the gene matches. CDR3 region: CSVERAGGGTDTQYF. The CDR3 DNA is TGCAGCGTTGAACGAGCGGGGGGCGGCACAGATACGCAGTATTTT.

The rearrangement links TRBV6-2 or TRBV6-3 to TRBJ2-4; D might be TRBD1 (5 bases). The CDR3 consists of 14 residues. The germline V gene encodes CDR1 MNHEY and CDR2 SVGEGT. The V gene lost 0 bases and the J gene lost 4 bases, with 7 bases spanning the gap. The CDR3 loop is CASSYSWTKNIQYF. The DNA of the CDR3 is TGTGCCAGCAGTTACTCGTGGACAAAAAACATTCAGTACTTC.

The V call is TRBV5-1, the J call TRBJ1-2, with 8 bases that match TRBD1. Germline V lookup: CDR1 SGHRS, CDR2 YFSETQ. Trimming cost V 4 bases and J 3 bases; bases outside gene matches: 2. CDR3 length equals 13 residues. CDR3 coding DNA: TGCGCCAGCAGCACGACAGGGGACTATGGCTACACCTTC. Translated, it gives CASSTTGDYGYTF.

The V gene is TRBV7-2, the J gene TRBJ2-7, with 7 bases fitting TRBD2. V dropped 3 bases and J dropped 4; count of bases not matched to a gene: 6. CDR1 is SGHTA and CDR2 is FQGNSA in the germline V gene. The CDR3 is 14 amino acids. The CDR3 is CASSFTPGGYEQYF. The CDR3 nucleotides are TGTGCCAGCAGCTTTACTCCGGGGGGTTACGAGCAGTACTTC.

J is TRBJ1-4 and V is TRBV18; 8 bases agree with TRBD1. V trimming: 4 bases; J trimming: 4 bases; junction bases outside the gene matches: 2. The CDR3 loop spans 14 amino acids. CDR1 is KGHSH and CDR2 is LQKENI in the germline V gene. The CDR3 DNA reads TGTGCCAGCTCACGGGACAGGAATAATGAAAAACTGTTTTTT. Amino acids: CASSRDRNNEKLFF.